This T cell receptor beta chain comes out of a study of OX40 agonist ivuxolimab in advanced cancers. Study-wide points: In the 0.1 to 3.0 mg/kg range, CD4+ and CD8+ blood T cells had expanded clonally by week 6. Low levels of normalized T-cell clonal expansion also appeared in some nonresponders. Clonal expansion in partial responders at 0.1-3.0 mg/kg ranked among the lowest.

At baseline, cycle 4 day 1, and cycle 7 day 1, blood was sampled. As regards this clone: The antigen remains undetermined.

The germline gives CDR1 MGHRA, CDR2 YSYEKL. The CDR3 covers 18 residues. V shed 0 bases and J 4 bases; nucleotides not matched to a gene: 12. Measured with immunoSEQ multiplex PCR; TCRdb has only the in-frame clones, and not every one. The data show tens of thousands of clones, with approximately 71% seen just once and approximately 2.6% held by the top ten. The input for sequencing was CD4+ or CD8+ T cells sorted from blood, taken in a trial of the OX40 agonist ivuxolimab. This receptor was obtained from an adult with an advanced solid tumor such as melanoma, head and neck, liver or kidney cancer. The chain joins TRBV4-1 to TRBJ1-2; 9 bases are shared with TRBD1. The CDR3 reads CASSQDPHAGQGSYGYTF. The CDR3 region has the DNA TGCGCCAGCAGCCAAGACCCCCACGCGGGACAGGGATCCTATGGCTACACCTTC.